Below are 20 T cell receptor beta chains sequenced from a single sample in a study of T cell repertoires in cytomegalovirus infection. In TCRdb, the reads were re-called with MiXCR into one record per CDR3 protein. The repertoire includes about 180,000 distinct CDR3 sequences, roughly 15% of them detected once, and 20% to 25% sits in the top ten. The sequencing sample was made of CD8+ T cells from PBMCs. These receptors all come from a human donor in good health (CMV status not recorded). Some clones in this sample may be carry-over from other donors' samples.

The chain has TRBV13 and TRBJ1-1; D not resolved. V was trimmed by 6 bases and J by 5 bases, leaving 10 bases between them. The CDR3 is 12 residues long. Germline CDR1 and CDR2: PRHDT and FYEKMQ (reference sequence). CDR3 in DNA: TGTGCCAGCAGTATTATGGGGACTGAAGCTTTCTTT. Translated: CASSIMGTEAFF.

The chain carries TRBV7-9 and TRBJ1-2; D unclear. The CDR3 contains 13 residues. Between the trimmed V and J ends, which lost 3 bases and 4 bases, there was a span of 9 bases. The germline V gene has CDR1 SEHNR and CDR2 FQNEAQ (reference sequence). The CDR3 here is CASSFDFLYGYTF. As DNA, the CDR3 is TGTGCCAGCAGCTTCGACTTCCTCTATGGCTACACCTTC. Full variable domain (remainder filled in from reference TRBV7-9 and TRBJ1-2): DTGVSQNPRHKITKRGQNVTFRCDPISEHNRLYWYRQTLGQGPEFLTYFQNEAQLEKSRLLSDRFSAERPKGSFSTLEIQRTEQGDSAMYLCASSFDFLYGYTFGSGTRLTVV.

This clonotype was counted between two and nine times. The chain recombines TRBV7-9 with TRBJ1-2; D is unresolved. Germline V gene data show CDR1 as SEHNR and CDR2 as FQNEAQ (reference sequence). V was clipped by 6 bases and J by 4 bases, with 15 bases between them. The CDR3 length is 14 residues. As DNA, the CDR3 is TGTGCCAGCAGAAAAAAGTTATCTGGCTATGGCTACACCTTC. Encoded protein: CASRKKLSGYGYTF. The whole variable domain, remainder taken from reference TRBV7-9 and TRBJ1-2, is DTGVSQNPRHKITKRGQNVTFRCDPISEHNRLYWYRQTLGQGPEFLTYFQNEAQLEKSRLLSDRFSAERPKGSFSTLEIQRTEQGDSAMYLCASRKKLSGYGYTFGSGTRLTVV.

This clonotype was recorded a few times. The genes are TRBV7-8 and TRBJ2-7, with 7 bases matching TRBD2. Trimming took 3 bases from V and 4 from J; bases not matched to a gene: 18. CDR1 and CDR2 from the germline V gene are SGHVS and FQNEAQ. There are 18 residues in the CDR3. The CDR3 DNA follows: TGTGCCAGCAGCTTTTCCATCCTGACCAAGCGGGGAGGTTACGAGCAGTACTTC. Protein sequence: CASSFSILTKRGGYEQYF.

The V and J genes are TRBV6-5 and TRBJ2-1; TRBD2 is a possible D gene (7 bases). V was clipped by 7 bases and J by 6 bases, with 19 bases between them. Germline V gene lookup returns CDR1 MNHEY and CDR2 SVGAGI. This CDR3 region has 15 residues. The CDR3 sequence is CASTPEGGQVNEQFF. CDR3 DNA: TGTGCCAGCACCCCAGAGGGGGGGCAGGTCAATGAGCAGTTCTTC.

The chain carries TRBV12-3 or TRBV12-4 and TRBJ1-5; weak D call: TRBD1 (5 bases). The CDR3 runs 14 residues. V dropped 7 bases and J dropped 10 bases, with 20 bases sitting between them. CDR3 in DNA: TGTGCCAGCACCATTGGGGGGTACGGAGGACCCCAGCATTTT. Protein: CASTIGGYGGPQHF.

This clonotype was recorded a few times. An end of the junction differs from the germline gene, which may be a read error. The chain combines TRBV12-3 or TRBV12-4 with TRBJ1-1, with D hard to call. This CDR3 is built from 10 residues. CDR3 DNA: TGTGCAAGCATGAACACTGAAGCTTTCTTT. Translating gives CASMNTEAFF.

V is TRBV2 and J is TRBJ2-5, with D perhaps TRBD2 (6 bases). The CDR3 sequence is 15 residues long. Germline-derived CDR1 and CDR2 are SNHLY and FYNNEI. V dropped 7 bases and J dropped 2 bases, with 17 bases sitting between them. CDR3 region: CASKSGGAKQETQYF. In DNA, the CDR3 is TGTGCCAGCAAATCGGGCGGGGCGAAACAAGAGACCCAGTACTTC.

The V and J genes are TRBV7-8 and TRBJ2-1; D possibly corresponds to TRBD1 (5 bases). V gave up 1 base and J gave up 15 bases, with 10 bases separating them. CDR3 length equals 11 residues. CDR1 SGHVS and CDR2 FQNEAQ come from the germline V gene. CDR3 loop: CASSLGQTPFF. CDR3 in DNA: TGTGCCAGCAGCTTAGGACAGACCCCGTTCTTC.

This rearrangement joins TRBV7-8 to TRBJ2-2; TRBD2 matches at 7 bases. The CDR3 has 16 amino acids. Per germline, CDR1 SGHVS and CDR2 FQNEAQ. The trim removed 2 bases at V and 3 bases at J, leaving 6 bases unmatched. CDR3 nucleotides: TGTGCCAGCAGCTTAACGAGCGGGGAGTACACCGGGGAGCTGTTTTTT. This gives the protein CASSLTSGEYTGELFF.

This clonotype has a handful of counts. The chain links TRBV7-8 to TRBJ2-2; D remains unclear. V was trimmed by 8 bases and J by 6 bases, leaving 10 bases between them. The germline gives CDR1 SGHVS, CDR2 FQNEAQ. The CDR3 length is 12 residues. CDR3 residues: CASVHGSGELFF. The CDR3 DNA is TGTGCCAGCGTTCATGGATCCGGGGAGCTGTTTTTT.

This chain uses TRBV5-4 with TRBJ1-6, with 8 bases lining up with TRBD1. CDR1 is SGHNT, CDR2 YYREEE, per germline (reference sequence). The V and J ends lost 4 bases and 7 bases, in that order; junction bases with no gene match: 1. The CDR3 runs 13 residues. As DNA, the CDR3 is TGTGCCAGCAGCACAGGGGGAAATTCACCCCTCCACTTT. It codes for CASSTGGNSPLHF.

In this sample, this clonotype turned up many times. The genes are TRBV6-6 and TRBJ1-1, with TRBD1 identical over 9 bases. CDR3 size: 16 residues. Trimming cost V 6 bases and J 1 base; bases outside gene matches: 9. Per germline, CDR1 MNHNY and CDR2 SVGAGI (reference sequence). CDR3 sequence reads: CASSKGTGPPNTEAFF. In nucleotides, the CDR3 is TGTGCCAGCAGCAAGGGGACAGGGCCACCGAACACTGAAGCTTTCTTT.

This clonotype was seen only once. J is TRBJ2-3 and V is TRBV10-3; 8 bases fit TRBD1. The CDR3 extends over 15 amino acids. Per the germline V gene, CDR1 is ENHRY and CDR2 is SYGVKD. V lost 2 bases and J lost 5; bases outside the gene matches: 6. CDR3 sequence reads: CAISEGQGGRDTQYF. The CDR3 DNA sequence: TGTGCCATCAGTGAGGGACAGGGAGGCAGAGATACGCAGTATTTT.

This sequence joins TRBV28 and TRBJ1-2; D ambiguous. This CDR3 spans 14 amino acids. Germline assignment: CDR1 MDHEN and CDR2 SYDVKM. Trimming left V 6 bases short and J 3 bases short, with 14 bases between. Written as DNA, the CDR3 is TGTGCCAGCAGATGGTTGACGGGCGACTATGGCTACACCTTC. Protein sequence: CASRWLTGDYGYTF.

This chain connects TRBV6-2 or TRBV6-3 to TRBJ2-1; TRBD1 might be the D (6 bases). V was pared by 7 bases and J by 0 bases, with 13 bases between. The CDR3 spans 15 residues. The germline gives CDR1 MNHEY, CDR2 SVGEGT. CDR3 in amino acids: CASTTTGFSYNEQFF. The CDR3 coding sequence is TGTGCCAGCACCACTACAGGGTTCTCCTACAATGAGCAGTTCTTC.

This rearrangement joins TRBV7-6 to TRBJ2-2; D might be TRBD1 (6 bases). CDR1 and CDR2 (germline): SGHVS, FNYEAQ. This CDR3 spans 17 amino acids. Deletions cut 0 bases from V and 0 bases from J, with 11 bases between. The CDR3 DNA reads TGTGCCAGCAGCTTAGCGAAGGGGGATACGAACACCGGGGAGCTGTTTTTT. The encoded protein is CASSLAKGDTNTGELFF.

This clonotype was counted a few times. The chain carries TRBV7-2 and TRBJ1-4; possibly TRBD1 for D (5 bases). Trimming pared 6 bases from V and 8 bases from J, leaving 13 bases between. This CDR3 is built from 13 residues. CDR1 is SGHTA, CDR2 FQGNSA, per germline. DNA of the CDR3: TGTGCCAGCAGGAAGGGGCAAAGAGAAAAACTGTTTTTT. Amino acid sequence: CASRKGQREKLFF.

The chain joins TRBV7-6 to TRBJ2-7; D possibly corresponds to TRBD1 (5 bases). This CDR3 contains 13 residues. Trimming pared 1 base from V and 4 bases from J, leaving 8 bases between. CDR1 SGHVS and CDR2 FNYEAQ come from the germline V gene. CDR3 in amino acids: CASSLGQFYEQYF. The CDR3 DNA sequence: TGTGCCAGCAGCTTAGGACAGTTTTACGAGCAGTACTTC.

The chain uses TRBV5-5 and TRBJ2-7, with D unresolved. V shed 1 base and J shed 2 bases, with 13 bases lying between them. This CDR3 region has 15 residues. CDR1 is SGHKS and CDR2 is YYEKEE in the germline V gene (reference sequence). CDR3 sequence: CASSLKVGPAYEQYF. CDR3 in DNA: TGTGCCAGCAGCTTGAAGGTAGGGCCAGCCTACGAGCAGTACTTC.